This is a list of T cell receptor beta chains from one sample in a study of human thymus T cells. TCRdb keeps only in-frame clones here, not all; method: immunoSEQ multiplex PCR. The sample includes some 57,000 clones, 94% of them seen just once. The specimen sequenced was blood. The origin of the receptors is a boy younger than two with a congenital heart defect but otherwise immunologically healthy. The CDR3 runs from the conserved cysteine through the conserved F or W. Fields, in order: V gene, CDR3 protein.

>TRBV9
CASSVEGYPNEQFF
>TRBV7-9
CASSAPFSAPLYNEQFF
>TRBV6-5
CASRREGRTGELFF
>TRBV5-4
CASSLRLAGGRTGELFF
>TRBV20-1
CSASLADTQYF
>TRBV7-9
CASSLAQGDNEQFF
>TRBV4-2
CASSQRTGSLNTEAFF
>TRBV5-1
CASSSPKWTSGSLKETQYF
>TRBV5-8
CASSSNPGLNQPQHF
>TRBV19
CASSITSGSINEQFF
>TRBV6-1
CASSGRYRSSTDTQYF
>TRBV27
CASSFSGYLNEQYF
>TRBV19
CASSRPGQGIETQYF
>TRBV5-5
CASSLDTRQFLQETQYF
>TRBV6-5
CASSYSWGNEQFF
>TRBV7-3
CASSLTPGYNTEAFF
>TRBV2
CASSGVSGGDTQYF
>TRBV4-1
CASSLRGTSGYNEQFF
>TRBV1
CTSSQEDRELFF
>TRBV7-2
CASSRDFSRQPQHF
>TRBV4-1
CASSQERVLQFYGYTF
>TRBV27
CASSSLAGSYNEQFF
>TRBV27
CASSPFRTGNEQFF
>TRBV2
CASSPGQYYTGELFF
>TRBV6-1
CASSLDRAQNSPLHF
>TRBV5-6
CASSLRGDHLMGANVLTF
>TRBV29-1
CSVATKPPSYNEQFF
>TRBV19
CASSIGSGTGNEKLFF
>TRBV7-2
CASSKGVNTEAFF
>TRBV6-5
CATSRAAGANVLTF
>TRBV2
CASSSSGVYSQPQHF
>TRBV28
CASGTKETQYF
>TRBV7-9
CASSLAYEFRGEQYF
>TRBV27
CASSRGNTEACF
>TRBV7-2
CASSLVRDTSYEQYF